This TCR beta chain was identified in a study of blood T cells in healthy people across ages. General study points: Significant beta diversity loss was already apparent by age roughly 40, declining roughly linearly. Estimates drawn from one million T cells were deemed to understate diversity.

This CDR3 region has 15 residues. V lost 3 bases and J 1 base, leaving 6 bases between the germline ends. Germline V CDR1 and CDR2: KGHDR, SFDVKD. Concerning this clonotype: Its antigen is currently unknown.

Combining a sample-barcoded 5' primer with a J-beta primer mix, a second PCR ran for about 7 to 11 cycles. Every cDNA was tagged by a template-switch adaptor with 12 random nucleotides. TCRdb fed the 5' RACE reads into MiXCR, producing one record per CDR3 protein. The top ten hold around a third of the sample, which has roughly 680,000 distinct CDR3 sequences, roughly 49% seen once. What was sequenced was blood. This sequence was found in a woman aged 60-70 years in good health. This chain connects TRBV24-1 to TRBJ2-6; D remains ambiguous. CDR3 DNA sequence: TGTGCCACCAGTGATAGGCAATCTGGGGCCAACGTCCTGACTTTC. Encoded protein: CATSDRQSGANVLTF.